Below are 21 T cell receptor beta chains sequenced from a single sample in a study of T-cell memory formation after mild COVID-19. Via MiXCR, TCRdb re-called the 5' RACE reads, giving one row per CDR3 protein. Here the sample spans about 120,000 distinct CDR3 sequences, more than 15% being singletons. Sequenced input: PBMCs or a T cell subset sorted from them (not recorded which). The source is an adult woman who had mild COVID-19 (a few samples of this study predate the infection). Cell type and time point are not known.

This CDR3 reads CAWRAGQNTDTQYF. The CDR3 DNA is TGTGCCTGGAGGGCAGGACAGAACACAGATACGCAGTATTTT. The V gene is TRBV30, the J gene TRBJ2-3, with D perhaps TRBD1 (6 bases). The length of the CDR3 is 14 residues. Trimming pared 3 bases from V and 2 bases from J, leaving 12 bases between. The germline V gene has CDR1 GTSNPN and CDR2 SVGIG (reference sequence). Together with reference TRBV30 and TRBJ2-3, the CDR3 gives the full variable domain: SQTIHQWPATLVQPVGSPLSLECTVEGTSNPNLYWYRQAAGRGLQLLFYSVGIGQISSEVPQNLSASRPQDRQFILSSKKLLLSDSGFYLCAWRAGQNTDTQYFGPGTRLTVL.

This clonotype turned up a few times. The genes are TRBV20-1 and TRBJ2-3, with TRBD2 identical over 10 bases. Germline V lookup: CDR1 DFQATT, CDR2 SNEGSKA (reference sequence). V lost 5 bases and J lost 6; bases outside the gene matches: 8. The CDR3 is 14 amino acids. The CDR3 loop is CSAAQREGRDTQYF. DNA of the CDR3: TGCAGTGCTGCGCAGCGGGAGGGCAGGGATACGCAGTATTTT.

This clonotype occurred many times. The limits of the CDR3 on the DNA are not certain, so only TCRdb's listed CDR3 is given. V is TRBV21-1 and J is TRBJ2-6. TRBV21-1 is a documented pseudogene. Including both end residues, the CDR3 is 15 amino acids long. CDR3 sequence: CASSNVGAGANVLTF.

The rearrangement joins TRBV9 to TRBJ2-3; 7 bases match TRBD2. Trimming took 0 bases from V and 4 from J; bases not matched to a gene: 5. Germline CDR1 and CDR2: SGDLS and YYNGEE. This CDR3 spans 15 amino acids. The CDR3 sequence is CASSVAGLAADTQYF. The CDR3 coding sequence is TGTGCCAGCAGCGTAGCTGGTCTAGCGGCAGATACGCAGTATTTT.

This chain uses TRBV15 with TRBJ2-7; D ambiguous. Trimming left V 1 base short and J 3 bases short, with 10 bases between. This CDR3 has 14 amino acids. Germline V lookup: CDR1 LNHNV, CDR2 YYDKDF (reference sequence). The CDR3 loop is CATSRASLVYEQYF. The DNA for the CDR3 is TGTGCCACCAGCAGAGCCTCACTTGTCTACGAGCAGTACTTC.

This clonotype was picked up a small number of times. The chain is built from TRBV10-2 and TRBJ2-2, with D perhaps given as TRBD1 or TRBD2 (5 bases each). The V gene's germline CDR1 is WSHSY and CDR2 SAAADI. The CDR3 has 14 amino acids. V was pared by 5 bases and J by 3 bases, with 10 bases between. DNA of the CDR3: TGCGCCAGCAGTTATAGGGGAGACACCGGGGAGCTGTTTTTT. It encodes CASSYRGDTGELFF.

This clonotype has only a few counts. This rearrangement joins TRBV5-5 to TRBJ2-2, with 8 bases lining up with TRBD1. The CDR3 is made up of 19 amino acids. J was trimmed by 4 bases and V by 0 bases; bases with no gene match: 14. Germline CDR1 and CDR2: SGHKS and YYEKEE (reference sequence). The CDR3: CASSLVTGGRGRSTGELFF. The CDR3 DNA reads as TGTGCCAGCAGCTTGGTCACCGGGGGCAGGGGGCGCAGCACCGGGGAGCTGTTTTTT.

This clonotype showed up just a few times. The CDR3 region is CASSLSQDNEQFF. CDR3 DNA sequence: TGTGCCAGCAGTCTTTCACAGGACAATGAGCAGTTCTTC. This chain links TRBV27 with TRBJ2-1, with D possibly matching TRBD1 (5 bases). The CDR3 is 13 amino acids. V shed 5 bases and J shed 5 bases, with 10 bases lying between them. From germline, CDR1 is MNHEY and CDR2 SMNVEV (reference sequence).

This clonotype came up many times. DNA for the CDR3: TGTGCCAGCAGCTCCCTAGGGTACAATGAGCAGTTCTTC. It specifies CASSSLGYNEQFF. The chain has TRBV7-2 and TRBJ2-1; D remains ambiguous. Trimming shortened V by 4 bases and J by 4 bases, and 8 bases separated the two germline ends. This CDR3 region has 13 residues. Germline V gene lookup returns CDR1 SGHTA and CDR2 FQGNSA.

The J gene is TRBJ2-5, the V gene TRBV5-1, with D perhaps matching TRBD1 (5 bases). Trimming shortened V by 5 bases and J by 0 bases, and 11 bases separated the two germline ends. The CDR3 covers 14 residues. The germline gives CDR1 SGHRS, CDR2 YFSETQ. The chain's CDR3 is CASSPGWYQETQYF. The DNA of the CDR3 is TGCGCCAGCAGTCCAGGGTGGTACCAAGAGACCCAGTACTTC.

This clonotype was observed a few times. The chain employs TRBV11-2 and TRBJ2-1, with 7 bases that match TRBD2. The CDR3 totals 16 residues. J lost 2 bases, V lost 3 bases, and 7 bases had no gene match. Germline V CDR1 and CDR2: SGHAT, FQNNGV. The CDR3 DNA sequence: TGTGCCAGCAGCTTTACGGCTCGGGGGGCCTACAATGAGCAGTTCTTC. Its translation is CASSFTARGAYNEQFF.

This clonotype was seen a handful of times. CDR3 DNA: TGTGCCAGCACCCTGACTAGCTCCTACGAGCAGTACTTC. Translation gives CASTLTSSYEQYF. The chain employs TRBV7-3 and TRBJ2-7; a possible D gene is TRBD2 (6 bases). The CDR3 is made up of 13 amino acids. V lost 7 bases to trimming and J lost 0 bases, with 10 bases between them. Germline CDR1 is SGHTA and CDR2 is FQGTGA.

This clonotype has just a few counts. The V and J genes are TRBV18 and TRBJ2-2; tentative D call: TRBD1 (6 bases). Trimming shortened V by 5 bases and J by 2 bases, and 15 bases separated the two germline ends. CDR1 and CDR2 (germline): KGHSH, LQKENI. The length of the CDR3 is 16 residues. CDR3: CASSSDSEHNTGELFF. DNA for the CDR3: TGTGCCAGCTCATCGGACAGCGAACACAACACCGGGGAGCTGTTTTTT.

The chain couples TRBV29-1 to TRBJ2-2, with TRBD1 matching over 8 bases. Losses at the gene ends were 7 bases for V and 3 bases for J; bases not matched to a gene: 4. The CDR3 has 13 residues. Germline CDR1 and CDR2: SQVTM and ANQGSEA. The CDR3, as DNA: TGCAGCGCCGGACAGGGCTACACCGGGGAGCTGTTTTTT. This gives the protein CSAGQGYTGELFF.

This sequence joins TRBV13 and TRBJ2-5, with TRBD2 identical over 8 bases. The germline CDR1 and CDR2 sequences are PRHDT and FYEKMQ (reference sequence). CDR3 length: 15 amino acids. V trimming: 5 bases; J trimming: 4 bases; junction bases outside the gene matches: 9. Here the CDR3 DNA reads TGTGCCAGCAGCGGCCAGCGGGGGTTCGGAGAGACCCAGTACTTC. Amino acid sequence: CASSGQRGFGETQYF.

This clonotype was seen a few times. The CDR3 DNA reads as TGTGCCAGCTCACCACTCCTTATCAAGCGGGGAAGTGGGGAGACCCAGTACTTC. It yields the protein CASSPLLIKRGSGETQYF. The rearrangement links TRBV18 to TRBJ2-5; 7 bases agree with TRBD2. Unmatched junction bases numbered 16, after V lost 1 base and J lost 5 bases. Germline CDR1 and CDR2: KGHSH and LQKENI. The CDR3 is 18 amino acids. The complete variable domain, with remaining parts taken from reference TRBV18 and TRBJ2-5, reads NAGVMQNPRHLVRRRGQEARLRCSPMKGHSHVYWYRQLPEEGLKFMVYLQKENIIDESGMPKERFSAEFPKEGPSILRIQQVVRGDSAAYFCASSPLLIKRGSGETQYFGPGTRLLVL.

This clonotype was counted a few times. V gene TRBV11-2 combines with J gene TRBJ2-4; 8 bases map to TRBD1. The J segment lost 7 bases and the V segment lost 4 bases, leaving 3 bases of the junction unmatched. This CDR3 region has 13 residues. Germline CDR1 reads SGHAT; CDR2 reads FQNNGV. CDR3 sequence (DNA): TGTGCCAGCAGCTGGACAGGGATGAACATTCAGTACTTC. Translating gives CASSWTGMNIQYF.

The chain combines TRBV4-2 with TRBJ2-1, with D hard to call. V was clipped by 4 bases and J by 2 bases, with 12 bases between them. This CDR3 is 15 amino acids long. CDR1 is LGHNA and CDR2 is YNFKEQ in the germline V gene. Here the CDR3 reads CASSLPDLAYNEQFF. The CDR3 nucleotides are TGTGCCAGCAGCCTCCCGGACCTCGCCTACAATGAGCAGTTCTTC.

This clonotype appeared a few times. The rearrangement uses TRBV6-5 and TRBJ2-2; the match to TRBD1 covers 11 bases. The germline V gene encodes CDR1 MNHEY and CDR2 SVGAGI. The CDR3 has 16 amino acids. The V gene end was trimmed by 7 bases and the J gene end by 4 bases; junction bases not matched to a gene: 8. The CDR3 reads CASMRTGGAGTGELFF. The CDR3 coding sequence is TGTGCCAGCATGCGGACAGGGGGCGCGGGCACCGGGGAGCTGTTTTTT.

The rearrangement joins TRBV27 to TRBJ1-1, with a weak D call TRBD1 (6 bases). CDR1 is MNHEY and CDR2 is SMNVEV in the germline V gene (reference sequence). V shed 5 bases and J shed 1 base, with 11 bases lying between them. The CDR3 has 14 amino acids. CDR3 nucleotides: TGTGCCAGCAGTCAAAAGACAGGGAACACTGAAGCTTTCTTT. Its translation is CASSQKTGNTEAFF.

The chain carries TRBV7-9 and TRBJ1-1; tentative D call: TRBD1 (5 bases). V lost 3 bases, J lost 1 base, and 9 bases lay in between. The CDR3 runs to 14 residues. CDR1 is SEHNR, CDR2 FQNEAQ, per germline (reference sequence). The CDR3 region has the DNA TGTGCCAGCAGCTTTGGGACGGGGAACACTGAAGCTTTCTTT. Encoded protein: CASSFGTGNTEAFF.